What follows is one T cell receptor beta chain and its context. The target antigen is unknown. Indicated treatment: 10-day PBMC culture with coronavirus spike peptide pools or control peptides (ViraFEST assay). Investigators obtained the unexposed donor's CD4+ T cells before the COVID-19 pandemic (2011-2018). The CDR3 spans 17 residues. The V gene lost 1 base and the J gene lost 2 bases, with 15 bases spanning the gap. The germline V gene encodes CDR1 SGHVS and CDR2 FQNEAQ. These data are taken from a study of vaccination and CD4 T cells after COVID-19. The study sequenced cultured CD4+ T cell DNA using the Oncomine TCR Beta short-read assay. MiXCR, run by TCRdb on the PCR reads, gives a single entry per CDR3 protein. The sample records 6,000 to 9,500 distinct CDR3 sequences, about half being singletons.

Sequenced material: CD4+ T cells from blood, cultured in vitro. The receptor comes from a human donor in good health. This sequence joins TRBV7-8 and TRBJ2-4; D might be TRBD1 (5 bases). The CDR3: CASSLGYRRDPKNIQYF. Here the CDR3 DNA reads TGTGCCAGCAGCTTAGGGTACAGGCGCGATCCCAAAAACATTCAGTACTTC.